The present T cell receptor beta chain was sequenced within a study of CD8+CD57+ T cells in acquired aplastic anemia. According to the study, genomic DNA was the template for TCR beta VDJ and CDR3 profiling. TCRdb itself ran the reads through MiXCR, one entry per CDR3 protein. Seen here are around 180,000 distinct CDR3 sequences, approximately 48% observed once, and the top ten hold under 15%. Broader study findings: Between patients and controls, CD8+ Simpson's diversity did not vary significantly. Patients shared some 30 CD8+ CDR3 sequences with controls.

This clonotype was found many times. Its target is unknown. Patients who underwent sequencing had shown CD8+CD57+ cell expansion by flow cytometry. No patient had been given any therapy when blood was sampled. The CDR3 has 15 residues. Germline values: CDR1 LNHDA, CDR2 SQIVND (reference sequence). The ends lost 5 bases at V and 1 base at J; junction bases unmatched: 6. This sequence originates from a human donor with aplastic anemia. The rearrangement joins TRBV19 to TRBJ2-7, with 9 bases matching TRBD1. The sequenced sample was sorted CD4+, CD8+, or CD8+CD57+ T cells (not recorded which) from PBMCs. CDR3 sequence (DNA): TGTGCCAGTAGTCAAGGGACAGGGTATTCCTACGAGCAGTACTTC. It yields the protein CASSQGTGYSYEQYF. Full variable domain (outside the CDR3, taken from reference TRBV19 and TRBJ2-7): DGGITQSPKYLFRKEGQNVTLSCEQNLNHDAMYWYRQDPGQGLRLIYYSQIVNDFQKGDIAEGYSVSREKKESFPLTVTSAQKNPTAFYLCASSQGTGYSYEQYFGPGTRLTVT.